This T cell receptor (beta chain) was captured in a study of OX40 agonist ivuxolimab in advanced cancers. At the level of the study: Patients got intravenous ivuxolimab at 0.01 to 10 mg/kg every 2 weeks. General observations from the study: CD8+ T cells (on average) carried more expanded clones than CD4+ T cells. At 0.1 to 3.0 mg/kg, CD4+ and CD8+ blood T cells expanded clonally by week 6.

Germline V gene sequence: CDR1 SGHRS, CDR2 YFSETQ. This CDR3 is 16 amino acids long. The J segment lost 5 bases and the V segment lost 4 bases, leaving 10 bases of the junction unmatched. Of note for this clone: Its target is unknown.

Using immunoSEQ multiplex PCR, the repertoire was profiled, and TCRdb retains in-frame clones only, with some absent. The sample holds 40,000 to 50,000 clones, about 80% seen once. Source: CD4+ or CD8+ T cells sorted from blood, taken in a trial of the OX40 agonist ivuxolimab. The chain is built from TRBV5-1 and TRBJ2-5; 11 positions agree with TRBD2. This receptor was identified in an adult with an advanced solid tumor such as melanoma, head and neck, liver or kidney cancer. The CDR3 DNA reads TGCGCCAGCAGCCCTAGCGGGAGGCTCGGCGGGGAGACCCAGTACTTC. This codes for CASSPSGRLGGETQYF.